Described below is a single T cell receptor (beta chain) sequence and its context. What antigen it recognizes has not been identified. Nothing much larger sits one base from this clone, and base qualities are not available. The sample comes from a study of CD8 T cells in Susac syndrome (dated by TCRdb to about 2019). Background for the entire study: Among the Susac syndrome patients who were sequenced, clinically active disease was present in more than 5 and clinical remission was observed in fewer than 10. Repertoire sequencing was used to test whether CD8+ T cell activation and differentiation in Susac syndrome was antigen driven. The clonality of the CD8+ T cell repertoire was compared across approximately twelve healthy donors, some 14 Susac syndrome patients and around 16 multiple sclerosis patients. At the time of blood withdrawal, Susac syndrome patients were either therapy-naive, taking corticosteroids (with some also receiving IVIg), or on IVIg alone.

High-throughput TCR beta sequencing profiled peripheral blood CD8+ and CD4+ T cells from healthy donors, Susac syndrome patients and multiple sclerosis patients. The Susac syndrome patients fulfilled recently defined diagnostic criteria for definite or probable disease. Bulk CD8+ and CD4+ T cells were purified by magnetic negative isolation, whereas CD8+ TEMRA cells were enriched by FACS. Blood was drawn into EDTA tubes, processed within 24 hours, and PBMCs were isolated by density gradient centrifugation. PBMCs intended for TCR sequencing were frozen in liquid nitrogen and were later thawed in a 37 degrees C water bath. The sorted or isolated CD4+, CD8+ and CD8+ TEMRA cells reached a purity of at least 90%. The V and J ends are trimmed by 2 bases and 0 bases, leaving 19 bases between them. Inclusive of the bounding cysteine and phenylalanine, the CDR3 is 19 residues long. Here the CDR3 DNA is all that survives: 57 bases in frame from base 1. Per the germline V gene, MNHNS is the CDR1 and SASEGT is the CDR2.

RNA was extracted using the RNeasy kit, and roughly 0.5 to 1 microgram was reverse transcribed with random hexamers. The immunoSEQ multiplex PCR assay, which covers 54 Vbeta and 13 Jbeta segments, was used to amplify TCR beta CDR3 regions. PCR amplification bias was corrected by using a synthetic template baseline for primer optimization and computational correction. On the authors' methods: Reads were annotated to V, D and J genes according to IMGT and were analyzed with immunoSEQ Analyzer, with only productive sequences retained. Clonality was calculated as one minus the Shannon entropy normalized by log2 of the number of productive unique sequences. Public and private clones were assessed among the 100 most prevalent clones of each patient and control. Clones were defined as Susac-specific if absent from the healthy and MS cohorts, from some 1,000 published viral clones and from other ImmuneACCESS disease sequences. In TCRdb, the public reads were trimmed at Q25 with fastp and aligned with MiXCR, with productive beta chains retained. One record per CDR3 amino acid sequence lists the most common genes and DNA. Clone size and V and J calls follow TCRdb, not the original study. Here the sample has some 200,000 distinct CDR3 sequences; 85% to 95% occur a single time. 0.15% to 0.2% of the sample is taken by the ten largest.

General findings and caveats noted by the study authors: Susac syndrome CD8+ repertoires showed clonal expansion, highest in CD8+ TEMRA cells and greater in clinically active than remitting patients. The study acknowledged that relatively few individuals were included in the TCR sequencing and HLA analysis. In the total CD8+ and CD8+ TEMRA repertoires, sixteen and five Susac-specific public clones, respectively, were identified.

Sequenced: CD8+ T cells from PBMCs. This TCR was sampled from a human donor with Susac syndrome. The receptor chain draws on TRBV6-1 and TRBJ1-4, with the D gene call left open. The CDR3 region has the sequence CASSELTVWELATNEKLFF. The nucleotides are TGTGCCAGCAGTGAATTAACTGTGTGGGAGCTAGCAACTAATGAAAAACTGTTTTTT.